The source of this T cell receptor (beta chain) is a study of early T cells in non-severe SARS-CoV-2 infection. Across the whole study: The sequenced material was bulk RNA from unsorted whole blood, and its chains were unpaired. General observations from the study: Anti-spike CD8 specificities were favored by VDJdb matching, whose results missed private and CD4 specificities.

Each single cDNA molecule received a unique molecular identifier. From the 5' RACE reads, TCRdb called clonotypes with MiXCR, one entry per CDR3 protein. The data show more than 75,000 distinct CDR3 sequences, approximately 13% seen once. This clonotype showed up just a few times. Its matching antigen is unknown. Trimming stripped 5 bases from V and 0 bases from J, with 13 bases between. CDR3 size: 14 residues. Germline CDR1 and CDR2: SQVTM and ANQGSEA. The chain employs TRBV29-1 and TRBJ1-2; maybe TRBD1 (5 bases). Sequenced: whole blood. This clonotype was obtained from an adult who was a healthcare worker with PCR-confirmed SARS-CoV-2 infection or an uninfected control (not recorded which). The CDR3 loop reads CSVRLTDSNYGYTF. The DNA of the CDR3 is TGCAGCGTTCGCTTGACAGATTCTAACTATGGCTACACCTTC. Full variable domain (rest looked up from reference TRBV29-1 and TRBJ1-2): SAVISQKPSRDICQRGTSLTIQCQVDSQVTMMFWYRQQPGQSLTLIATANQGSEATYESGFVIDKFPISRPNLTFSTLTVSNMSPEDSSIYLCSVRLTDSNYGYTFGSGTRLTVV.